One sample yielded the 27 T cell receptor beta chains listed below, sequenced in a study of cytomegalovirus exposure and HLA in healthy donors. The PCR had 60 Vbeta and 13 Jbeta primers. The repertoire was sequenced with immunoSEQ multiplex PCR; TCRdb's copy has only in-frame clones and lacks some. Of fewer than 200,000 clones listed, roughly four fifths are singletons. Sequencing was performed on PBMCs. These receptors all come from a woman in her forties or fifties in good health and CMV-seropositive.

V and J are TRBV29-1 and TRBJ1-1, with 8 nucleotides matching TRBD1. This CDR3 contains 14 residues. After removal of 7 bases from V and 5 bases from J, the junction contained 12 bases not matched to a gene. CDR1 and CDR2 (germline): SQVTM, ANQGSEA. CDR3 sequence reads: CSAALDRESTEAFF. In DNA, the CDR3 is TGCAGCGCCGCGTTGGACAGGGAGAGTACTGAAGCTTTCTTT.

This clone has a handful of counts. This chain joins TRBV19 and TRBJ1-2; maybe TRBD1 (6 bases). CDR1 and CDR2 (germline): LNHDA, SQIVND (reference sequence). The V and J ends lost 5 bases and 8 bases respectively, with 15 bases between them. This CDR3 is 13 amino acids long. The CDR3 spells CASSEGERLGYTF. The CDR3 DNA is TGTGCCAGTAGTGAGGGGGAAAGGCTGGGCTACACCTTC.

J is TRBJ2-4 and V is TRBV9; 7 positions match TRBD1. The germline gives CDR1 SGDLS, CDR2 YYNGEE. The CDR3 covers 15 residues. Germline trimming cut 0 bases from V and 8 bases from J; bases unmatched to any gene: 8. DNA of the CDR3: TGTGCCAGCAGCGTAGTAGGGGGCCCCTTAGACATTCAGTACTTC. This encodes CASSVVGGPLDIQYF.

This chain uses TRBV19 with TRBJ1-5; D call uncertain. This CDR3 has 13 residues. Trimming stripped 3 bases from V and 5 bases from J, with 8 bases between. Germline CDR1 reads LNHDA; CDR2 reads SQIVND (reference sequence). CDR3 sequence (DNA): TGTGCCAGTAGTATCTCTCCCGATCAGCCCCAGCATTTT. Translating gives CASSISPDQPQHF.

The CDR3 nucleotides read TGTGCCAGCAGTGCAGCTTTAAACAGGGAATTTACTAACTATGGCTACACCTTC. This sequence encodes CASSAALNREFTNYGYTF. This chain uses TRBV6-1 with TRBJ1-2; TRBD1 is a possible D gene (6 bases). Trimming took 4 bases from V and 0 from J, leaving 21 bases between them. This CDR3 has 18 residues. Germline V gives CDR1 MNHNS, CDR2 SASEGT.

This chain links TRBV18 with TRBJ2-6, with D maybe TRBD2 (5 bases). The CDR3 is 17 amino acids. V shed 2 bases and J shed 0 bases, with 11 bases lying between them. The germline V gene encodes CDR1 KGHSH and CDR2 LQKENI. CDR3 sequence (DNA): TGTGCCAGCTCACCAGTTCTAGCAACCTCTGGGGCCAACGTCCTGACTTTC. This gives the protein CASSPVLATSGANVLTF.

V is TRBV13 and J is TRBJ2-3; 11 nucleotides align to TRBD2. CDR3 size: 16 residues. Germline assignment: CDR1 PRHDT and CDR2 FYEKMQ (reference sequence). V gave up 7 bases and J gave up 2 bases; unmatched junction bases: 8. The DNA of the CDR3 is TGTGCCAGCACCCCCCGACTAGCGGGGCACACAGATACGCAGTATTTT. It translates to CASTPRLAGHTDTQYF.

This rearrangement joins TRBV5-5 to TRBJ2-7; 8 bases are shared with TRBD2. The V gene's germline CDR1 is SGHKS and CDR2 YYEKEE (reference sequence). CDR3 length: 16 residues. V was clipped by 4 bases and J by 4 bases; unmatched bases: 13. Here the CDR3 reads CASSPRLTSGGYEQYF. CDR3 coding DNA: TGTGCCAGCAGCCCACGACTGACGAGCGGGGGTTACGAGCAGTACTTC.

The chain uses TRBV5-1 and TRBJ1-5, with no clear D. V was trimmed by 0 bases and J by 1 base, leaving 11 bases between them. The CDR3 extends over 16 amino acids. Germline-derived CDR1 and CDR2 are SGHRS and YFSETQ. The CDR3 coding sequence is TGCGCCAGCAGCTTGGGGGCCTCGGGGAGCAATCAGCCCCAGCATTTT. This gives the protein CASSLGASGSNQPQHF.

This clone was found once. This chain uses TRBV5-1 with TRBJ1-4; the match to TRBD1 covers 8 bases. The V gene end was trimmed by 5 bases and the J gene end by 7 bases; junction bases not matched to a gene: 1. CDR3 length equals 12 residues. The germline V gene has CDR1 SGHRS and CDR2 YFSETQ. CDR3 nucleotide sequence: TGCGCCAGCAGTGGACAGGGTGAAAAACTGTTTTTT. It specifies CASSGQGEKLFF.

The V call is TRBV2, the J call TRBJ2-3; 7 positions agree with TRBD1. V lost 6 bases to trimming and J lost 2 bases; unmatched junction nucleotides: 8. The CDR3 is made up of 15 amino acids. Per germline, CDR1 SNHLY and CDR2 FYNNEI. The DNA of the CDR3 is TGTGCCAGCAGCCCGTGGGGACAGTTCACAGATACGCAGTATTTT. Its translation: CASSPWGQFTDTQYF.

In nucleotides, the CDR3 is TGTGCCAGCAGCTTAGGAGGGACAGAACTGTTTTTT. Its protein is CASSLGGTELFF. V is TRBV7-9 and J is TRBJ1-4, with 7 bases lining up with TRBD1. This CDR3 comprises 12 residues. Looked up from germline, CDR1 is SEHNR and CDR2 is FQNEAQ (reference sequence). Trimming removed 1 base from V and 12 bases from J; junction bases left unmatched: 2.

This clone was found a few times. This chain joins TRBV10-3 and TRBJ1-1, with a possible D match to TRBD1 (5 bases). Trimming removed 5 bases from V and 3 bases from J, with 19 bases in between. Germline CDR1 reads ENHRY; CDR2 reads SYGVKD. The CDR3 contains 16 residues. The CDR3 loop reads CAISSRDGREDTEAFF. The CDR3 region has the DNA TGTGCCATCAGTTCTCGGGACGGCCGGGAGGACACTGAAGCTTTCTTT.

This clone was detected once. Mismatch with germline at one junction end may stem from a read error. In nucleotides, the CDR3 is TGTGCCAGCAGCCACACCGGGACTACCTACAGTGAGCAGTTCTTC. It encodes CASSHTGTTYSEQFF. This chain uses TRBV9 with TRBJ2-1; 7 bases are shared with TRBD2. Germline lookup yields CDR1 SGDLS and CDR2 YYNGEE. This CDR3 is built from 15 residues.

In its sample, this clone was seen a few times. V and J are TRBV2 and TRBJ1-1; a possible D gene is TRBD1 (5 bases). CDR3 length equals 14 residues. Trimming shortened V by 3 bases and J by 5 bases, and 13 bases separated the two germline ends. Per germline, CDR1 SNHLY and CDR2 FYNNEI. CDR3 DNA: TGTGCCAGCAGTGAGATGGGAAGGGGAACTGAAGCTTTCTTT. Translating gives CASSEMGRGTEAFF.

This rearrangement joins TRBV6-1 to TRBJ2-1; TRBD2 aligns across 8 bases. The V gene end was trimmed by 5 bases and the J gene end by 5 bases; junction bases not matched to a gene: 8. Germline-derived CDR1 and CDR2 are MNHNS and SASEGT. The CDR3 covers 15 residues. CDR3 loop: CASSPIAGKNNEQFF. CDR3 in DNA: TGTGCCAGCAGTCCTATAGCGGGGAAAAACAATGAGCAGTTCTTC.

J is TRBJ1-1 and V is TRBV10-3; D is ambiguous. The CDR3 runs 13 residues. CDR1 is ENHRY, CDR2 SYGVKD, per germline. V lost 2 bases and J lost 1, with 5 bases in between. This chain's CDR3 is CAISESGNTEAFF. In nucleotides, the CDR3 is TGTGCCATCAGTGAGAGCGGGAACACTGAAGCTTTCTTT.

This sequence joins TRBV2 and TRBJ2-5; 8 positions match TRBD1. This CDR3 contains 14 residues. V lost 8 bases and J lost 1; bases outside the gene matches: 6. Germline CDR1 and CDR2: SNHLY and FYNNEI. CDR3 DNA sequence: TGTGCCAGCTCTGGACAGGGCGGCCAAGAGACCCAGTACTTC. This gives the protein CASSGQGGQETQYF.

The CDR3 is CASSQDYGTGGRFEQYF. CDR3 in DNA: TGTGCCAGCAGCCAAGATTACGGAACAGGGGGCAGGTTCGAGCAGTACTTC. The chain joins TRBV14 to TRBJ2-7; 9 bases line up with TRBD1. Germline trimming cut 0 bases from V and 6 bases from J; bases unmatched to any gene: 12. The CDR3 consists of 17 residues. Germline CDR1 and CDR2: SGHDN and FVKESK.

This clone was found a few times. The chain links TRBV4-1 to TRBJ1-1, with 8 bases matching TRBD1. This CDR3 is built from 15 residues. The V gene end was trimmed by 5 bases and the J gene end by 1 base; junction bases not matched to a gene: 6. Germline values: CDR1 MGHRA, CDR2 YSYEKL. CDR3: CASSERDRSNTEAFF. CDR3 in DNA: TGCGCCAGCAGCGAACGGGACAGGTCGAACACTGAAGCTTTCTTT.

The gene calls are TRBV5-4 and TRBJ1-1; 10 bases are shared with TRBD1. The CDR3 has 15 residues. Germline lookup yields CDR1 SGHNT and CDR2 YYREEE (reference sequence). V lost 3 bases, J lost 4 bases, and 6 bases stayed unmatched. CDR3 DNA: TGTGCCAGCAGCTGGTCCCGGGACAGGGGCACTGAAGCTTTCTTT. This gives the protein CASSWSRDRGTEAFF.

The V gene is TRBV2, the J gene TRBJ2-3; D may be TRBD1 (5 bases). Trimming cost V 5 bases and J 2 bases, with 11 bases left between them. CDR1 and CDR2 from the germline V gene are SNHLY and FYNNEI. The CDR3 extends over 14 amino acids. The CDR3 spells CASSFDRYTDTQYF. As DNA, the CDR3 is TGTGCCAGCAGTTTTGACAGATACACAGATACGCAGTATTTT.

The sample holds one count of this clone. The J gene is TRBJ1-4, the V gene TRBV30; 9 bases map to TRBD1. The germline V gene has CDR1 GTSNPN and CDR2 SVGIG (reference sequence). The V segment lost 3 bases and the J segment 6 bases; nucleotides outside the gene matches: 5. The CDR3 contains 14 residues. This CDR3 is CAWRRTGEYEKLFF. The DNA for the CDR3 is TGTGCCTGGAGACGGACAGGGGAGTATGAAAAACTGTTTTTT. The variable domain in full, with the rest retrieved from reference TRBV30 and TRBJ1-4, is SQTIHQWPATLVQPVGSPLSLECTVEGTSNPNLYWYRQAAGRGLQLLFYSVGIGQISSEVPQNLSASRPQDRQFILSSKKLLLSDSGFYLCAWRRTGEYEKLFFGSGTQLSVL.

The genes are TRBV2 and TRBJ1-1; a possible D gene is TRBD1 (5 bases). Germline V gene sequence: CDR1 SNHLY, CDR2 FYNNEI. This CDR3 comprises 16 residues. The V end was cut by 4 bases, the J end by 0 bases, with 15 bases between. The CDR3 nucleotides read TGTGCCAGCAGTGTGCCCTTGTGGGACTTGAACACTGAAGCTTTCTTT. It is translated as CASSVPLWDLNTEAFF. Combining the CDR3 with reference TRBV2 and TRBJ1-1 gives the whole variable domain EPEVTQTPSHQVTQMGQEVILRCVPISNHLYFYWYRQILGQKVEFLVSFYNNEISEKSEIFDDQFSVERPDGSNFTLKIRSTKLEDSAMYFCASSVPLWDLNTEAFFGQGTRLTVV.

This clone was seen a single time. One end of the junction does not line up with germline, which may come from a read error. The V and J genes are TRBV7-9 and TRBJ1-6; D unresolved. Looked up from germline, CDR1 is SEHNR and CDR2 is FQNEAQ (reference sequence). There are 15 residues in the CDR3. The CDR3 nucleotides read TGTTCCAGCAGCTTAGGCGACACCGTTAATTCACCCCTCCACTTT. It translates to CSSSLGDTVNSPLHF. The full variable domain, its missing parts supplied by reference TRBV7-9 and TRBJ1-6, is DTGVSQNPRHKITKRGQNVTFRCDPISEHNRLYWYRQTLGQGPEFLTYFQNEAQLEKSRLLSDRFSAERPKGSFSTLEIQRTEQGDSAMYLCSSSLGDTVNSPLHFGNGTRLTVT.

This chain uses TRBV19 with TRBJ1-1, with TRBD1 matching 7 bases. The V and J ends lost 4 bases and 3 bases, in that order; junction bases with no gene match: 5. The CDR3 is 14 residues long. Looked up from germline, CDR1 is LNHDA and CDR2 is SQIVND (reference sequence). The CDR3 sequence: CASSRQGLDTEAFF. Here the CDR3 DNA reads TGTGCCAGTAGTAGACAGGGACTAGACACTGAAGCTTTCTTT.

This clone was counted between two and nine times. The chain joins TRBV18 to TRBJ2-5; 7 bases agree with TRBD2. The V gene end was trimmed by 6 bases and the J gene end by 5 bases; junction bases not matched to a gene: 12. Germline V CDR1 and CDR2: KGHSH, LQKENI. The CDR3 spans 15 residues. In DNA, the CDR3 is TGTGCCAGCTCGCCGGGCCTTCGGGGGGAGGAGACCCAGTACTTC. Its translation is CASSPGLRGEETQYF.